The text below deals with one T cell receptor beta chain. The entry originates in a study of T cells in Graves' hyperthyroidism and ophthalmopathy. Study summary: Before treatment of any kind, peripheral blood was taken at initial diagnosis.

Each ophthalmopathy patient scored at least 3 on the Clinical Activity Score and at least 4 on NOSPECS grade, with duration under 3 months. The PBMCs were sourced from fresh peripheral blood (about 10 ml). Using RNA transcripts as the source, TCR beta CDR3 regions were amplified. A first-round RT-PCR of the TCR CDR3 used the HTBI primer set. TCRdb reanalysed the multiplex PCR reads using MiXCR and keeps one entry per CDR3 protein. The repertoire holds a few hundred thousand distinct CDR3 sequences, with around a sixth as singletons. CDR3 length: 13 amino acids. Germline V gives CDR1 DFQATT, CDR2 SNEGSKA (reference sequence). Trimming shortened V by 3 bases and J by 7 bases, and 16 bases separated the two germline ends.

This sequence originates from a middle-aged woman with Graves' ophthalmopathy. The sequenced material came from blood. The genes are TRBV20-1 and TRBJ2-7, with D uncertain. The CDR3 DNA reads TGCAGTGCTAGGGACCCAACGAATTGGGAGCAGTACTTC. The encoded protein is CSARDPTNWEQYF.